Shown below are 17 T cell receptor beta chains from a single sample sequenced in a study of blood T cells in healthy people across ages. For the second PCR, which ran for 7 to 11 cycles, a sample-barcoded 5' primer and a J-beta primer mix were used. In TCRdb, the 5' RACE reads were re-called with MiXCR into one record per CDR3 protein. This table holds some 1.4 million distinct CDR3 sequences, about 40% found once. Material: blood. The receptors derive from a young woman in good health.

V usage is TRBV24-1 and J usage is TRBJ2-4; 7 nucleotides match TRBD1. Germline V gives CDR1 KGHDR, CDR2 SFDVKD. The CDR3 loop spans 15 amino acids. V lost 5 bases to trimming and J lost 7 bases; unmatched junction nucleotides: 10. In DNA form, the CDR3 reads TGTGCCACCAGTGTGCCCCCGACAGGGCGGAACATTCAGTACTTC. Protein: CATSVPPTGRNIQYF.

The chain uses TRBV2 and TRBJ2-5, with a weak D call TRBD1 (6 bases). The CDR3 is 13 residues long. The germline V and J ends were trimmed by 2 bases and 5 bases, with 9 bases remaining between them. CDR1 and CDR2 (germline): SNHLY, FYNNEI. This CDR3 is CASSERGFETQYF. In DNA form, the CDR3 reads TGTGCCAGCAGTGAAAGGGGGTTTGAGACCCAGTACTTC. The full variable domain, in which reference TRBV2 and TRBJ2-5 provide the parts outside the CDR3, is EPEVTQTPSHQVTQMGQEVILRCVPISNHLYFYWYRQILGQKVEFLVSFYNNEISEKSEIFDDQFSVERPDGSNFTLKIRSTKLEDSAMYFCASSERGFETQYFGPGTRLLVL.

This clonotype was observed a handful of times. The rearrangement uses TRBV6-1 and TRBJ2-1; TRBD2 matches at 9 bases. The CDR3 covers 13 residues. Per germline, CDR1 MNHNS and CDR2 SASEGT. Losses at the gene ends were 8 bases for V and 8 bases for J; bases not matched to a gene: 7. The CDR3 loop is CASSDSGRDEQFF. The DNA of the CDR3 is TGTGCCAGCTCGGATAGCGGGAGAGATGAGCAGTTCTTC.

The chain is built from TRBV2 and TRBJ1-2, with 9 bases matching TRBD1. The V gene's germline CDR1 is SNHLY and CDR2 FYNNEI. The CDR3 has 12 residues. V trimming: 6 bases; J trimming: 8 bases; junction bases outside the gene matches: 4. The CDR3 spells CASREDRGGYTF. DNA of the CDR3: TGTGCCAGCAGAGAGGACAGGGGCGGCTACACCTTC.

Comments on this clonotype: Since a much larger clone is just one base distant, this may be a read error. V gene TRBV10-3 combines with J gene TRBJ1-2; D unclear. The V gene lost 2 bases and the J gene lost 6 bases, with 13 bases spanning the gap. Germline V CDR1 and CDR2: ENHRY, SYGVKD. The CDR3 has 14 residues. CDR3 in amino acids: CAISEARGSDGYTF. The CDR3 DNA reads as TGTGCCATCAGTGAGGCGAGAGGGTCGGATGGCTACACCTTC.

This sequence joins TRBV7-2 and TRBJ1-2, with TRBD1 as a possible D gene (5 bases). Germline lookup yields CDR1 SGHTA and CDR2 FQGNSA. V was trimmed by 5 bases and J by 8 bases, leaving 24 bases between them. This CDR3 contains 16 residues. CDR3 coding DNA: TGTGCCAGCAGCCTTGTCATGGGGGAGACCTCCCGCGGCTACACCTTC. As protein: CASSLVMGETSRGYTF. The variable domain in full, with the rest retrieved from reference TRBV7-2 and TRBJ1-2, is GAGVSQSPSNKVTEKGKDVELRCDPISGHTALYWYRQSLGQGLEFLIYFQGNSAPDKSGLPSDRFSAERTGGSVSTLTIQRTQQEDSAVYLCASSLVMGETSRGYTFGSGTRLTVV.

Many counts were recorded for this clonotype. At one of its ends the junction is not consistent with the germline gene, which may arise from a read error. V is TRBV5-1 and J is TRBJ2-1, with 7 bases aligning to TRBD2. The length of the CDR3 is 16 residues. Germline CDR1 is SGHRS and CDR2 is YFSETQ. CDR3 bases: TGTGCCAGCAGCTTAAGAGCGGGAAGCTCCTACAATGAGCAGTTCTTC. This sequence encodes CASSLRAGSSYNEQFF.

The J gene is TRBJ2-5, the V gene TRBV12-3 or TRBV12-4; D might be TRBD2 (8 bases). The J call could be wrong; TRBJ2-7 is a better fit for the DNA end. This CDR3 is built from 16 residues. CDR3 protein: CASSFRSGRGGGEQYF. The DNA for the CDR3 is TGTGCCAGCAGTTTTCGAAGCGGGAGAGGGGGCGGCGAGCAGTACTTC.

The chain joins TRBV7-2 to TRBJ2-1; D remains ambiguous. The CDR3 contains 17 residues. Germline values: CDR1 SGHTA, CDR2 FQGNSA. Deletions cut 1 base from V and 0 bases from J, with 13 bases between. The CDR3 loop is CASSLVSGKSSYNEQFF. The CDR3, as DNA: TGTGCCAGCAGCTTAGTGAGTGGGAAGAGCTCCTACAATGAGCAGTTCTTC.

V is TRBV2 and J is TRBJ2-5, with 12 bases lining up with TRBD2. J lost 2 bases, V lost 1 base, and 8 bases had no gene match. CDR1 and CDR2 (germline): SNHLY, FYNNEI. The CDR3 is 18 amino acids. CDR3 amino acids: CASSEGVLAGGPQETQYF. The DNA of the CDR3 is TGTGCCAGCAGTGAAGGTGTACTAGCGGGGGGACCACAAGAGACCCAGTACTTC.

This clonotype was detected a few times. V is TRBV2 and J is TRBJ2-7, with 7 bases identical to TRBD2. Germline V gives CDR1 SNHLY, CDR2 FYNNEI. Germline trimming cut 8 bases from V and 0 bases from J; bases unmatched to any gene: 22. CDR3 length: 19 amino acids. DNA of the CDR3: TGTGCCAGCCGATATCCACCCCACTACGGGAGGTCGTCCTCCTACGAGCAGTACTTC. Translation gives CASRYPPHYGRSSSYEQYF.

V usage is TRBV2 and J usage is TRBJ2-2; D not resolved. Germline V gives CDR1 SNHLY, CDR2 FYNNEI. Between the trimmed V and J ends, which lost 3 bases and 2 bases, there was a span of 10 bases. The length of the CDR3 is 15 residues. The CDR3: CASSDRNINTGELFF. In nucleotides, the CDR3 is TGTGCCAGCAGTGATAGGAATATCAACACCGGGGAGCTGTTTTTT.

The V and J genes are TRBV19 and TRBJ2-6; possibly TRBD2 for D (6 bases). Germline CDR1 reads LNHDA; CDR2 reads SQIVND (reference sequence). V lost 9 bases to trimming and J lost 1 base, with 19 bases between them. The CDR3 length is 17 residues. CDR3 amino acids: CARFGSPGRSGANVLTF. In DNA form, the CDR3 reads TGTGCCAGGTTCGGGAGTCCAGGAAGATCTGGGGCCAACGTCCTGACTTTC.

The J gene is TRBJ1-1, the V gene TRBV10-3; D may be TRBD1 (6 bases). The germline V gene has CDR1 ENHRY and CDR2 SYGVKD. V was shortened by 7 bases and J by 3 bases, with 12 bases between the two germline ends. The CDR3 covers 13 residues. CDR3 residues: CAINRDTYTEAFF. The CDR3 DNA sequence: TGTGCCATCAACCGGGACACTTACACTGAAGCTTTCTTT.

As concerns this clonotype: In this CDR3 the conserved last residue, phenylalanine or tryptophan, is missing, so a read error is likely. The chain links TRBV7-9 to TRBJ1-5, with 7 bases aligning to TRBD1. With 4 bases clipped from V and 5 bases from J, the junction kept 8 bases outside the gene matches. This CDR3 spans 15 amino acids. CDR1 is SEHNR, CDR2 FQNEAQ, per germline (reference sequence). The CDR3 nucleotides are TGTGCCAGCAGCTCAGGTGGGACAGTTTATCAGCCCCAGCATTTA. Its protein is CASSSGGTVYQPQHL.

The V and J genes are TRBV2 and TRBJ1-1; 8 bases line up with TRBD1. The length of the CDR3 is 12 residues. J lost 10 bases, V lost 6 bases, and 7 bases had no gene match. Germline CDR1 is SNHLY and CDR2 is FYNNEI. The CDR3 is CASSPGQGGAFF. The CDR3 DNA reads TGTGCCAGCAGCCCCGGACAGGGTGGAGCTTTCTTT.

The genes are TRBV25-1 and TRBJ2-5; no firm D call. CDR1 MGHDK and CDR2 SYGVNS come from the germline V gene. CDR3 size: 13 residues. V was pared by 3 bases and J by 5 bases, with 10 bases between. The CDR3 is CASSDPAPETQYF. For the CDR3, the DNA is TGTGCCAGCAGTGACCCAGCCCCGGAGACCCAGTACTTC.